These T cell receptor beta chains were read from a single sample in a study of blood T cell repertoires in COVID-19. Produced via immunoSEQ multiplex PCR; TCRdb's table is partial and in-frame only. The sample shows under 300,000 clones, around 90% of them seen only once. Sequencing used peripheral blood. The receptor set was obtained from a woman aged 30 to 39 with acute or convalescent COVID-19. Each CDR3 is given with its conserved first and last residue. The D gene is left open where the match is weak. Only part of the rows carry a size: once, few, many, or a class if the clone is expanded.

V gene,clone size,D gene,J gene,CDR3 DNA,CDR3 protein
TRBV9,NA,TRBD2,TRBJ2-1,TGTGCCAGCAGCCCATTAGCGGGGTCCCCATACAATGAGCAGTTCTTC,CASSPLAGSPYNEQFF
TRBV6-5,once,NA,TRBJ2-7,TGTGCCAGCAGCACCCCGGGTTTAAAGCTCTACGAGCAGTACTTC,CASSTPGLKLYEQYF
TRBV2,NA,NA,TRBJ2-7,TGTGCCAGCAGTGAGGTGGGAGGAGGCGAGCAGTACTTC,CASSEVGGGEQYF
TRBV24-1,NA,TRBD1,TRBJ2-5,TGTGCCACCAGACCACCGGGACAGGGCAGAGAGACCCAGTACTTC,CATRPPGQGRETQYF
TRBV19,once,TRBD1,TRBJ1-5,TGTGCCAGTAGTATATCGGGGACAGGCCTGAGTCAGCCCCAGCATTTT,CASSISGTGLSQPQHF
TRBV25-1,few,TRBD1,TRBJ2-6,TGTGCCAGCAGGAGGACAGGTTCTGGGGCCAACGTCCTGACTTTC,CASRRTGSGANVLTF
TRBV19,NA,TRBD2,TRBJ2-5,TGTGCCAGTAGTATAAACGGACTAGCGGGAGTTCTAGAGACCCAGTACTTC,CASSINGLAGVLETQYF
TRBV6-4,NA,NA,TRBJ2-2,TGTGCCAGCAGTGACCGGGTCGGAGGGGAGCTGTTTTTT,CASSDRVGGELFF
TRBV7-2,NA,NA,TRBJ2-1,TGTGCCAGCAGCCGCGGGTCGAGCTCCTACAATGAGCAGTTCTTC,CASSRGSSSYNEQFF
TRBV12-3/TRBV12-4,NA,NA,TRBJ1-2,TGTGCCAGCAGTTTAGTTTCCAGCTATGGCTACACCTTC,CASSLVSSYGYTF
TRBV6-4,NA,NA,TRBJ1-5,TGTGCCAGCAGTGAAGCTTCCTATAGCAATCAGCCCCAGCATTTT,CASSEASYSNQPQHF
TRBV10-1,NA,TRBD1,TRBJ2-1,TGCGCCAGCAGTGACCTTAGGGACAGGGGGTCCAATGAGCAGTTCTTC,CASSDLRDRGSNEQFF
TRBV7-2,few,TRBD1,TRBJ1-1,TGTGCCAGCAGCCGCGGGACAGGGTCGAGGTGGGACACTGAAGCTTTCTTT,CASSRGTGSRWDTEAFF
TRBV7-2,NA,TRBD2,TRBJ2-5,TGTGCCAGCAGCTTTAGTCTAGCGGAACCCCCAGGGACCCAGTACTTC,CASSFSLAEPPGTQYF
TRBV6-2/TRBV6-3,NA,NA,TRBJ1-5,TGTGCCAGCAGTTACGCAGCGTTTAATCAGCCCCAGCATTTT,CASSYAAFNQPQHF
TRBV27,NA,TRBD1,TRBJ2-7,TGTGCCAGCAGTTTATTGAGGGACAGGGGTTACGAGCAGTACTTC,CASSLLRDRGYEQYF
TRBV18,NA,TRBD1,TRBJ2-5,TGTGCCAGCTCACCGACAGGGACGGAGACCCAGTACTTC,CASSPTGTETQYF
TRBV6-2/TRBV6-3,NA,TRBD2,TRBJ2-1,TGTGCCAGCAGTTACTCAAGCGGGAGTCCAAACAATGAGCAGTTCTTC,CASSYSSGSPNNEQFF
TRBV6-5,NA,TRBD1,TRBJ1-3,TGTGCCAGCAGTCGGACAGGAGGAAACACCATATATTTT,CASSRTGGNTIYF
TRBV5-4,NA,NA,TRBJ1-2,TGTGCCAGCAGCTTGAAACGGGAAACCCTGAACTATGGCTACACCTTC,CASSLKRETLNYGYTF
TRBV5-5,NA,TRBD2,TRBJ2-4,TGTGCCAGCAGCTTGGGACTAGCGGGCGCCATTCAGTACTTC,CASSLGLAGAIQYF
TRBV4-3,NA,NA,TRBJ1-1,TGCGCCAGCAGCCAAGAACAGAGGAACACTGAAGCTTTCTTT,CASSQEQRNTEAFF
TRBV5-1,once,NA,TRBJ2-7,TGCGCCAGCAGCTTGGTGCTGGGGGGTGGAAGGTACGAGCAGTACTTC,CASSLVLGGGRYEQYF
TRBV5-5,NA,NA,TRBJ2-3,TGTGCCAGCAGCCTCCCGGCGGGAACAGATACGCAGTATTTT,CASSLPAGTDTQYF
TRBV6-2/TRBV6-3,NA,NA,TRBJ2-7,TGTGCCAGCAGTTACATTCCCGCGCTGTCCTACGAGCAGTACTTC,CASSYIPALSYEQYF
TRBV6-5,few,TRBD1,TRBJ1-3,TGTGCCAGCAGTTTGAGCCCGACAGGGGCTGGAAACACCATATATTTT,CASSLSPTGAGNTIYF
TRBV5-4,NA,NA,TRBJ2-3,TGTGCCAGCAGCGTTGACAGTAATACGCAGTATTTT,CASSVDSNTQYF
TRBV4-3,NA,TRBD2,TRBJ2-1,TGCGCCAGCAGCCAAGATCGTCGGGCTAGCGGATACAATGAGCAGTTCTTC,CASSQDRRASGYNEQFF
TRBV5-1,NA,TRBD1,TRBJ1-1,TGCGCCAGCAGCTTGAAAAGGACAGGGGGCACTGAAGCTTTCTTT,CASSLKRTGGTEAFF
TRBV19,NA,TRBD1,TRBJ1-1,TGTGCCAGTAGTCCCCGAAACAGGGGGGTGAACACTGAAGCTTTCTTT,CASSPRNRGVNTEAFF
TRBV7-8,NA,NA,TRBJ2-3,TGTGCCAGCAGCCCAGCTCAAACCCCTATCCTCACAGATACGCAGTATTTT,CASSPAQTPILTDTQYF
TRBV11-2,NA,TRBD2,TRBJ2-7,TGTGCCAGCAGTTCTGGACTAGCGGCAACCTACGAGCAGTACTTC,CASSSGLAATYEQYF
TRBV6-1,NA,NA,TRBJ1-4,TGTGCCAGCAGTGAATGGACTTCAAATGAAAAACTGTTTTTT,CASSEWTSNEKLFF
TRBV6-5,once,NA,TRBJ1-6,TGTGCCAGCAGTTACTCGGGCAGGGGATCGGGGTCACCCCTCCACTTT,CASSYSGRGSGSPLHF
TRBV19,NA,TRBD1,TRBJ2-7,TGTGCCAGTAGTACCCTTACAGGGGCCTACGAGCAGTACTTC,CASSTLTGAYEQYF
TRBV19,NA,TRBD1,TRBJ1-5,TGTGCCAGTACTGGGACAGGGATTCATCAGCCCCAGCATTTT,CASTGTGIHQPQHF
TRBV11-2,NA,NA,TRBJ2-5,TGTGCCAGCAAAGGCCTTCCAGGGCCCCAAGAGACCCAGTACTTC,CASKGLPGPQETQYF
TRBV30,NA,NA,TRBJ2-5,TGTGCCTGGAGTGCGCGGGTGGAGGAGACCCAGTACTTC,CAWSARVEETQYF
TRBV27,NA,TRBD1,TRBJ1-6,TGTGCCAGCAGTTTACCGGGGACAGGGAGCAATAATTCACCCCTCCACTTT,CASSLPGTGSNNSPLHF
TRBV18,NA,NA,TRBJ2-3,TGTGCCAGCTCACTCGGTAACCAGCTAGCAAATACGCAGTATTTT,CASSLGNQLANTQYF
TRBV6-5,few,TRBD1,TRBJ1-2,TGTGCCAGCAGCGGACAGGGGGCGCCGGGGGATGGCTACACCTTC,CASSGQGAPGDGYTF
TRBV5-1,NA,TRBD2,TRBJ2-5,TGCGCCAGCAGCGGACTAGCGGGAGCTCAAGAGACCCAGTACTTC,CASSGLAGAQETQYF
TRBV29-1,once,TRBD2,TRBJ2-6,TGCAGCGTAGGACTAGCGGGAGCTACTGGGGCCAACGTCCTGACTTTC,CSVGLAGATGANVLTF
TRBV10-3,NA,NA,TRBJ2-3,TGTGCCATCAGGCCGGACACCACAGATACGCAGTATTTT,CAIRPDTTDTQYF
TRBV5-1,few,NA,TRBJ2-5,TGCGCCAGCAGCGTATCAGGGAGGATCTTAAGGGAGACCCAGTACTTC,CASSVSGRILRETQYF
TRBV5-1,NA,TRBD1,TRBJ2-4,TGCGCCAGCAGCTTGGGACAGGGGCGAAGGAACATTCAGTACTTC,CASSLGQGRRNIQYF
TRBV5-1,NA,TRBD2,TRBJ2-5,TGCGCCAGCAAATCCGGGACTAGCGGGAAAGAGACCCAGTACTTC,CASKSGTSGKETQYF